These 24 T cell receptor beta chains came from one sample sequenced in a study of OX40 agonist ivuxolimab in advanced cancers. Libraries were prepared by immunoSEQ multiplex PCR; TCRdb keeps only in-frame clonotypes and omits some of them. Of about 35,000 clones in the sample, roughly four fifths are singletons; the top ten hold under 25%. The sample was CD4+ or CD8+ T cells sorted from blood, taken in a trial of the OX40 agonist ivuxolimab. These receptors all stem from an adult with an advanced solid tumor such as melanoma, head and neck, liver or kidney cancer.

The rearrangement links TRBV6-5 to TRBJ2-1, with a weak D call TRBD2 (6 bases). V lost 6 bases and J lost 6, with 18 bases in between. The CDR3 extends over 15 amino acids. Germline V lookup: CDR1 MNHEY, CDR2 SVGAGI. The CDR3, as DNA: TGTGCCAGCAGGCGGGATTCCTTCCTCGGCAATGAGCAGTTCTTC. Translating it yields CASRRDSFLGNEQFF.

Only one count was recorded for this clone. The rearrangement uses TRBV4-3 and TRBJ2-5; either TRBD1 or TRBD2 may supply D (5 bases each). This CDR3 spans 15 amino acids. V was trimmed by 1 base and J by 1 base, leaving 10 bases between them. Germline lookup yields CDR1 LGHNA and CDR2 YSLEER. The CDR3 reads CASSQASGGQETQYF. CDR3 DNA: TGCGCCAGCAGCCAAGCTTCTGGGGGCCAAGAGACCCAGTACTTC.

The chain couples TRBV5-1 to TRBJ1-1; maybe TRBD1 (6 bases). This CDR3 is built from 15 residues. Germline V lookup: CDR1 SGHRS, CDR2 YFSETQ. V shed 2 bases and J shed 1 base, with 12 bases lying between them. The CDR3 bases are TGCGCCAGCAGCTTTTCCCTGACAGGGAACACTGAAGCTTTCTTT. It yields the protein CASSFSLTGNTEAFF. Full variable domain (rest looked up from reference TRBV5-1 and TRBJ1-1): KAGVTQTPRYLIKTRGQQVTLSCSPISGHRSVSWYQQTPGQGLQFLFEYFSETQRNKGNFPGRFSGRQFSNSRSEMNVSTLELGDSALYLCASSFSLTGNTEAFFGQGTRLTVV.

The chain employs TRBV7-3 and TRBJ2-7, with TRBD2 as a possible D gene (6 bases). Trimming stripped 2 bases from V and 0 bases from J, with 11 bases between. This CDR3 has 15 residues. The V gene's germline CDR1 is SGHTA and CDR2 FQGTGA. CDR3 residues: CASSLYAGSSYEQYF. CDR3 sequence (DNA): TGTGCCAGCAGCTTATATGCGGGGAGCTCCTACGAGCAGTACTTC.

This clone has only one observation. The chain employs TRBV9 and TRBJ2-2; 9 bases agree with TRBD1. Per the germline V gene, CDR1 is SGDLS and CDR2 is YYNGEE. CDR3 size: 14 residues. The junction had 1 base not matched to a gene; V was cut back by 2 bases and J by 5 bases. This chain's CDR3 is CASSVGTGTGELFF. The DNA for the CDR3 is TGTGCCAGCAGCGTCGGGACAGGGACCGGGGAGCTGTTTTTT.

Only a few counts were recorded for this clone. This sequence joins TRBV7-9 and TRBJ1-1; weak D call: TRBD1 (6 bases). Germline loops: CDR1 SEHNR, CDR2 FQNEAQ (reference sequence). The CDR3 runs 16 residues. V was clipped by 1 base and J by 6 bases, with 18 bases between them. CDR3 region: CASSLELWGPKSEAFF. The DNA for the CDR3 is TGTGCCAGCAGCTTAGAACTGTGGGGGCCAAAATCTGAAGCTTTCTTT.

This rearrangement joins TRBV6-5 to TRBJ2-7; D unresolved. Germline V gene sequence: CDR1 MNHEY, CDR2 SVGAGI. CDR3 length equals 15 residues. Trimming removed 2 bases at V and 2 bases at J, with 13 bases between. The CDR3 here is CASSYRGSPTYEQYF. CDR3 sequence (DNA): TGTGCCAGCAGTTACCGTGGCAGCCCAACCTACGAGCAGTACTTC.

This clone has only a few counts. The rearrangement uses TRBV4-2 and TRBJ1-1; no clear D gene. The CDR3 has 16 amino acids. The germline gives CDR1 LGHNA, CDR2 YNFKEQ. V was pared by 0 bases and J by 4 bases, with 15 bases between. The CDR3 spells CASSQEEGADTTEAFF. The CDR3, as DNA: TGTGCCAGCAGCCAAGAAGAGGGAGCGGATACCACTGAAGCTTTCTTT.

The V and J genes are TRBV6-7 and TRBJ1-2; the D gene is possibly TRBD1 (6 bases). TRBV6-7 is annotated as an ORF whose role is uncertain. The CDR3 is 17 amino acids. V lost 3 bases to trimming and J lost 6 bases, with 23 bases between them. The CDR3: CASSYPGTGRLMDGYTF. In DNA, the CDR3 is TGTGCCAGCAGTTATCCGGGAACAGGGAGGTTGATGGATGGCTACACCTTC.

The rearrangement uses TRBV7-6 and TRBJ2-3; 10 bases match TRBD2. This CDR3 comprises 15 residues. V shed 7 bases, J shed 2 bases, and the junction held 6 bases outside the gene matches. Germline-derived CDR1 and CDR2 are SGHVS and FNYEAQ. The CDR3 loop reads CASNLSGRDTDTQYF. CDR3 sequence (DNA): TGTGCCAGCAATCTAAGCGGGAGGGACACAGATACGCAGTATTTT.

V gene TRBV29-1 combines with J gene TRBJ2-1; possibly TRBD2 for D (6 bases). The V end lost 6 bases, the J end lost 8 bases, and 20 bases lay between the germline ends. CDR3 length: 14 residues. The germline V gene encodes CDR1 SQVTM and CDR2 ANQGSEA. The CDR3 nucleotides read TGCAGCGTCGCCTCGGGGGAGTCCTCGTATGAGCAGTTCTTC. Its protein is CSVASGESSYEQFF.

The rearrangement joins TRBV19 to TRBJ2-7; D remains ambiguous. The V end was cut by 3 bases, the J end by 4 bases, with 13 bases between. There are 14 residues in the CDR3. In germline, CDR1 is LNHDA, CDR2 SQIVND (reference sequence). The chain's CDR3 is CASSILDGSYEQYF. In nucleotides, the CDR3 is TGTGCCAGTAGTATCCTGGACGGTTCATACGAGCAGTACTTC.

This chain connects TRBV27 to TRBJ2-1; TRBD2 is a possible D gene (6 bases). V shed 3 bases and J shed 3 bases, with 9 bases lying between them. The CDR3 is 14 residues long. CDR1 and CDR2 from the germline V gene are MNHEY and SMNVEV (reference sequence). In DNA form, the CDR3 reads TGTGCCAGCAGTTTGGGGGGTCTCTACAATGAGCAGTTCTTC. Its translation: CASSLGGLYNEQFF.

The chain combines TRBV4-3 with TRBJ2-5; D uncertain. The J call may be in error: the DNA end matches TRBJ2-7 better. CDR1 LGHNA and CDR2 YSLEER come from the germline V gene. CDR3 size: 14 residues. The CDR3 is CASSQARGPYEQYF. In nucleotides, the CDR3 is TGCGCCAGCAGCCAAGCTCGCGGCCCCTACGAGCAGTACTTC.

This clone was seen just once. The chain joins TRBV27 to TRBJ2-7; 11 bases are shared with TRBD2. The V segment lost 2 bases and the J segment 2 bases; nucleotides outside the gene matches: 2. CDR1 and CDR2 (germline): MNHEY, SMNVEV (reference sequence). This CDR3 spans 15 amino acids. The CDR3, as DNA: TGTGCCAGCAGTTTACGGGGACTAGCGGCCTACGAGCAGTACTTC. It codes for CASSLRGLAAYEQYF.

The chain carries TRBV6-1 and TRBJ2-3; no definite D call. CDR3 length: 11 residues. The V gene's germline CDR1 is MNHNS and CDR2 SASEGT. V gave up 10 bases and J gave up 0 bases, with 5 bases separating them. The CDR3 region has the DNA TGTGCCATCCGTAGCACAGATACGCAGTATTTT. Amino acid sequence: CAIRSTDTQYF.

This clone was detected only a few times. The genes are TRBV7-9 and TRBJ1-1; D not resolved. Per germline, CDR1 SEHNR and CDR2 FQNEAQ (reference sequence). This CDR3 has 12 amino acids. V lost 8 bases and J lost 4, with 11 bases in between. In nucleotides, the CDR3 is TGTGCCAGCCAATACGCGGGCACTGAAGCTTTCTTT. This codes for CASQYAGTEAFF.

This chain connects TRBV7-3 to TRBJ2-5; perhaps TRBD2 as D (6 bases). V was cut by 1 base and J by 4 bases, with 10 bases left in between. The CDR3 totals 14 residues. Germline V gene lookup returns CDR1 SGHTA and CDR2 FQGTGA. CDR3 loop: CASSLSPGVETQYF. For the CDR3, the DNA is TGTGCCAGCAGCTTAAGTCCGGGAGTAGAGACCCAGTACTTC.

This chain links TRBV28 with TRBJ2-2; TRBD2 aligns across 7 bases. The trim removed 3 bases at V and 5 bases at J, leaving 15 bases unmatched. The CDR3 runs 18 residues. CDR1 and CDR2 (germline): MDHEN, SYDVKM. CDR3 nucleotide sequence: TGTGCCAGCAGTTTCTCTGGAGGGCGGGAGCATGGAACCGGGGAGCTGTTTTTT. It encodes CASSFSGGREHGTGELFF.

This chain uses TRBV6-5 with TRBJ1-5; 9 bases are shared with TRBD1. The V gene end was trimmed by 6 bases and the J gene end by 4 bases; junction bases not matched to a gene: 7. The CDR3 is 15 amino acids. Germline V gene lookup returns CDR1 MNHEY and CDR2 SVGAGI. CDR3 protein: CASRPGTGTNQPQHF. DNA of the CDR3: TGTGCCAGCAGACCCGGGACAGGGACAAATCAGCCCCAGCATTTT.

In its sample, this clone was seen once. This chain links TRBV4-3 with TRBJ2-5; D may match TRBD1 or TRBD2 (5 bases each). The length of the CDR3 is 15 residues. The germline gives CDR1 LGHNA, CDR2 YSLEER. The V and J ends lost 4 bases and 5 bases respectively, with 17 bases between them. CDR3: CASSPHSGLGETQYF. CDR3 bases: TGCGCCAGCAGCCCGCACTCGGGGCTGGGGGAGACCCAGTACTTC.

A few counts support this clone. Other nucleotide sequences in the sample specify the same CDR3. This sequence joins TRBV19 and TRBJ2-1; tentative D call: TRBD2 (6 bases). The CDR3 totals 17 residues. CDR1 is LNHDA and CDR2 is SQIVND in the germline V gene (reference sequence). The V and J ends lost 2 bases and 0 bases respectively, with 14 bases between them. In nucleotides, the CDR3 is TGTGCCAGTAGTATAACGTCGGGGGACTCCTCCTACAATGAGCAGTTCTTC. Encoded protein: CASSITSGDSSYNEQFF.

The CDR3 DNA sequence: TGTGCCAGCAGCAAAAGGGCGGAGACGTTGGGGGGGGCCAACGTCCTGACTTTC. Translating it yields CASSKRAETLGGANVLTF. This rearrangement joins TRBV21-1 to TRBJ2-6. TRBV21-1 is recorded as a pseudogene. The CDR3 totals 18 residues.

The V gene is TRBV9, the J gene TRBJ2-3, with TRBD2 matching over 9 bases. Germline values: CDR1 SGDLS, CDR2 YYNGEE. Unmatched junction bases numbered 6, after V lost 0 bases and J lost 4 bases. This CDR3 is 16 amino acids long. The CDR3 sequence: CASSVGAGGVADTQYF. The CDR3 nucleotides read TGTGCCAGCAGCGTAGGAGCGGGGGGAGTGGCAGATACGCAGTATTTT.